This entry concerns a single TCR beta chain. Its antigen is unidentified. V lost 3 bases, J lost 4 bases, and 13 bases lay in between. There are 15 residues in the CDR3. The authors amplified TCR beta CDR3 regions, and they did so from RNA transcripts for repertoire sequencing. HTBI-primed first-round RT-PCR preceded second-round multiplex PCR. TCRdb re-called the multiplex PCR reads through MiXCR, storing one row per CDR3 protein. Among about 380,000 distinct CDR3 sequences, roughly 14% were seen once, and the ten largest hold approximately 7%. These data come from a study of Graves' ophthalmopathy and Graves' hyperthyroidism. Study observations and caveats: Using 13 signatures, a model distinguished ophthalmopathy from stable hyperthyroidism, reaching roughly 90% sensitivity and 80% to 83% specificity.

Specimen: peripheral blood. The V and J genes are TRBV12-3 or TRBV12-4 and TRBJ1-3; D might be TRBD1 (5 bases). This TCR was recovered from a woman aged 18-29 years with stable Graves' hyperthyroidism. The CDR3 here is CASSFLGLSGNTIYF. DNA of the CDR3: TGTGCCAGCAGTTTCTTGGGGCTCTCAGGAAACACCATATATTTT.